This T cell receptor (beta chain) is from a study of blood T cell repertoires in COVID-19. Study in general: Researchers got acute and convalescent COVID-19 samples from the United States, Italy and Spain. PBMCs, B-cell-depleted T cells, or T cells provided the cDNA or gDNA that made up the material.

Patients from Seattle were sampled longitudinally, starting during active infection. V was shortened by 1 base and J by 3 bases, with 6 bases between the two germline ends. CDR1 ENHRY and CDR2 SYGVKD come from the germline V gene. The CDR3 contains 13 residues. In the authors' workflow: From reference gene primer amplification, estimates of nucleated cell counts were derived. Produced via immunoSEQ multiplex PCR; TCRdb's table is partial and in-frame only. V and J calls and clone size are copied from that table; D and trimming were computed from the DNA. Found here are approximately 500,000 clones, roughly nine tenths of them singletons; the top ten hold roughly 0.92%.

This clonotype was sampled from a man younger than 35 with COVID-19, enrolled during active disease. The chain combines TRBV10-3 with TRBJ1-1; D unclear. Material: peripheral blood. This CDR3 is CAISEFGDTEAFF. CDR3 coding DNA: TGTGCCATCAGTGAGTTCGGGGACACTGAAGCTTTCTTT.